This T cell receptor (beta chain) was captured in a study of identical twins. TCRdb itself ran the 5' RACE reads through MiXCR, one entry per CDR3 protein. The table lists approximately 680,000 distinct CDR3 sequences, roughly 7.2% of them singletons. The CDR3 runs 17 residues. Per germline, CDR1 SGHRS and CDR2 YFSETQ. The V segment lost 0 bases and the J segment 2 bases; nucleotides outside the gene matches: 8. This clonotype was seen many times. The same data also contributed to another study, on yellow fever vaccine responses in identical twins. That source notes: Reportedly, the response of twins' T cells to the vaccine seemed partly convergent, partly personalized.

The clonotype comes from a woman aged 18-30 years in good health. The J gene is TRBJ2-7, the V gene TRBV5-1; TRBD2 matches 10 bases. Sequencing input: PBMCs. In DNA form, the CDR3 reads TGCGCCAGCAGCTTGGCCTCCCTAGCGGGAGTTGCCTACGAGCAGTACTTC. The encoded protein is CASSLASLAGVAYEQYF.